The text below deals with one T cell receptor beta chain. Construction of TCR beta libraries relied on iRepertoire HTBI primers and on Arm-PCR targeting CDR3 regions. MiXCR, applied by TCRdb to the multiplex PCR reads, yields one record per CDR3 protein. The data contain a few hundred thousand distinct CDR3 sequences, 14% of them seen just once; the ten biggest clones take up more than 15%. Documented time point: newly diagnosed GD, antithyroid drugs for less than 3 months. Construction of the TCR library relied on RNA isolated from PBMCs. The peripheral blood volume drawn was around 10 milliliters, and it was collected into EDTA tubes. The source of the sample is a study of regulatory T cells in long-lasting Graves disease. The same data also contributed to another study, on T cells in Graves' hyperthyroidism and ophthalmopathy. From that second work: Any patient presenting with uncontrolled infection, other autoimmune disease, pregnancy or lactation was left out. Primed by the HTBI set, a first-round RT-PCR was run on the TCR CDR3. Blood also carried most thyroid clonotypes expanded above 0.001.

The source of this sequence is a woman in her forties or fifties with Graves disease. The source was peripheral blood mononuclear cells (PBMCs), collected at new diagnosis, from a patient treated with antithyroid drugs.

The DNA for the CDR3 is TGCAGTGCTAGAGTACCACTAGCGGGCAATGAGCAGTTCTTC. This translates into CSARVPLAGNEQFF. The V and J genes are TRBV20-1 and TRBJ2-1, with 9 bases fitting TRBD2. Trimming took 1 base from V and 6 from J; bases not matched to a gene: 4. CDR3 length: 14 residues. CDR1 DFQATT and CDR2 SNEGSKA come from the germline V gene (reference sequence).